This T cell receptor (beta chain) was identified in a study of blood T cell repertoires in COVID-19. Profiling relied on immunoSEQ multiplex PCR, and the TCRdb table lists in-frame clones only, not all of them. The sample lists about 260,000 clones, about nine tenths seen once, with 0.87% in the top ten. This CDR3 spans 13 amino acids. Trimming cost V 3 bases and J 8 bases, with 14 bases left between them. CDR1 SGHDT and CDR2 YYEEEE come from the germline V gene. Those who participated ranged in age from about 18 to 89 years and resided in around 22 US areas. This chain joins TRBV5-6 and TRBJ1-2; D not resolved. The clonotype was recovered from a man aged 45 to 65 who had been exposed to COVID-19. The specimen sequenced was PBMCs or T cells enriched from blood (not recorded which). The CDR3 coding sequence is TGTGCCAGCAGCTCCCTAGTGGTGGAAGGCTACACCTTC. Protein sequence: CASSSLVVEGYTF.